Below, 21 T cell receptor beta chains from the same sample are listed, as sequenced in a study of CD8 T cells in Susac syndrome. RNA totalling roughly 0.45 to 1 ug underwent reverse transcription with random hexamers. TCRdb processed the immunoSEQ multiplex PCR reads anew with MiXCR; each CDR3 protein has one entry. The sample contains about 200,000 distinct CDR3 sequences, over 85% of which appear only once. Sequenced sample: CD4+ T cells from PBMCs. These receptors were taken from a human donor in good health.

CDR3 amino acids: CASSSQSDTQYF. The DNA of the CDR3 is TGTGCCAGCAGCTCCCAGTCAGATACGCAGTATTTT. The chain recombines TRBV28 with TRBJ2-3; D is ambiguous. This CDR3 contains 12 residues. The V end was cut by 6 bases, the J end by 4 bases, with 8 bases between. Looked up from germline, CDR1 is MDHEN and CDR2 is SYDVKM.

The chain recombines TRBV16 with TRBJ1-1; D remains ambiguous. The CDR3 has 12 amino acids. Per germline, CDR1 KGHSY and CDR2 FQNENV. The ends were cut back, 6 bases at V and 5 bases at J, with 10 bases in the middle. CDR3 residues: CASSQGSTEAFF. Written as DNA, the CDR3 is TGTGCCAGCAGTCAAGGCTCAACTGAAGCTTTCTTT.

This clonotype was detected once. The J gene is TRBJ2-1, the V gene TRBV20-1; 15 nucleotides line up with TRBD2. The germline CDR1 and CDR2 sequences are DFQATT and SNEGSKA (reference sequence). This CDR3 has 15 residues. The junction had 8 bases not matched to a gene; V was cut back by 5 bases and J by 9 bases. The CDR3 here is CSARTSGRARGEQFF. The CDR3 DNA follows: TGCAGTGCTCGGACTAGCGGGAGGGCCAGAGGTGAGCAGTTCTTC.

The chain couples TRBV6-5 to TRBJ2-7; D remains unclear. Germline-derived CDR1 and CDR2 are MNHEY and SVGAGI. The CDR3 is 11 residues long. The ends were cut back, 11 bases at V and 3 bases at J, with 11 bases in the middle. The CDR3 is CAGGNHYEQYV. DNA for the CDR3: TGTGCCGGCGGAAACCACTACGAGCAGTACGTC.

The chain is built from TRBV12-5 and TRBJ2-2, with a possible D match to TRBD2 (5 bases). This CDR3 has 16 residues. Germline V gene lookup returns CDR1 LGHNT and CDR2 FRNRAP. Trimming removed 7 bases at V and 6 bases at J, with 21 bases between. The CDR3 region has the DNA TGTGCTAGTGCCGCGTACCAAGGAGGATTGCCCGGGGAGCTGTTTTTT. Amino acids: CASAAYQGGLPGELFF.

Written as DNA, the CDR3 is TGCGCCAGCAGCCGGGGAGGGACAGCCTACGAGCAGTACTTC. Its translation is CASSRGGTAYEQYF. The V gene is TRBV5-1, the J gene TRBJ2-7; either TRBD1 or TRBD2 may fit D (7 bases each). This CDR3 region has 14 residues. Per germline, CDR1 SGHRS and CDR2 YFSETQ. V was pared by 4 bases and J by 2 bases, with 13 bases between. The full variable domain, completed using reference TRBV5-1 and TRBJ2-7, is KAGVTQTPRYLIKTRGQQVTLSCSPISGHRSVSWYQQTPGQGLQFLFEYFSETQRNKGNFPGRFSGRQFSNSRSEMNVSTLELGDSALYLCASSRGGTAYEQYFGPGTRLTVT.

V usage is TRBV20-1 and J usage is TRBJ1-1; 9 bases align to TRBD1. Germline V CDR1 and CDR2: DFQATT, SNEGSKA (reference sequence). The J segment lost 3 bases and the V segment lost 2 bases, leaving 4 bases of the junction unmatched. The CDR3 is 14 amino acids. The CDR3 DNA is TGCAGTGCTAGACCCGGACAGGGGTACACTGAAGCTTTCTTT. Amino acids: CSARPGQGYTEAFF.

The gene calls are TRBV5-1 and TRBJ2-2; the D gene is possibly TRBD2 (5 bases). Germline-derived CDR1 and CDR2 are SGHRS and YFSETQ. The CDR3 sequence is 16 residues long. Trimming cost V 4 bases and J 4 bases, with 17 bases left between them. CDR3 loop: CASSPHYSSGTGELFF. DNA of the CDR3: TGCGCCAGCAGCCCTCACTACTCCAGCGGCACCGGGGAGCTGTTTTTT.

V usage is TRBV15 and J usage is TRBJ2-5, with 7 bases fitting TRBD2. The germline gives CDR1 LNHNV, CDR2 YYDKDF (reference sequence). Trimming cost V 3 bases and J 5 bases; bases outside gene matches: 3. The CDR3 is made up of 13 amino acids. CDR3 amino acids: CATSRGGWETQYF. CDR3 nucleotide sequence: TGTGCCACCAGCAGGGGAGGGTGGGAGACCCAGTACTTC.

J is TRBJ2-1 and V is TRBV7-2; 8 nucleotides match TRBD2. Germline CDR1 SGHTA, CDR2 FQGNSA. The CDR3 sequence is 15 residues long. V was clipped by 1 base and J by 5 bases; unmatched bases: 4. For the CDR3, the DNA is TGTGCCAGCAGCTTAGTAAGCGGGAGCCACAATGAGCAGTTCTTC. Residues: CASSLVSGSHNEQFF.

The V and J genes are TRBV29-1 and TRBJ1-5; no clear D. CDR3 length: 12 residues. Trimming shortened V by 7 bases and J by 2 bases, and 9 bases separated the two germline ends. Germline V gene lookup returns CDR1 SQVTM and CDR2 ANQGSEA. The CDR3: CSALHGNQPQHF. The CDR3, as DNA: TGCAGCGCCCTGCATGGCAATCAGCCCCAGCATTTT.

The J gene is TRBJ2-5, the V gene TRBV7-2, with D possibly matching TRBD1 (5 bases). This CDR3 is 14 amino acids long. Between the trimmed V and J ends, which lost 5 bases and 0 bases, there was a span of 10 bases. CDR1 and CDR2 from the germline V gene are SGHTA and FQGNSA. The CDR3 nucleotides are TGTGCCAGCAGCCGCGACAGATACCAAGAGACCCAGTACTTC. This translates into CASSRDRYQETQYF.

This chain connects TRBV24-1 to TRBJ2-3, with TRBD1 matching over 7 bases. J lost 6 bases, V lost 4 bases, and 6 bases had no gene match. The CDR3 totals 14 residues. CDR1 is KGHDR and CDR2 is SFDVKD in the germline V gene. The CDR3 DNA reads as TGTGCCACCAGTGAACCCCAGGGGGACGATACGCAGTATTTT. Translated: CATSEPQGDDTQYF.

The rearrangement joins TRBV9 to TRBJ2-1; D assignment may be TRBD1 or TRBD2 (5 bases each). Germline CDR1 SGDLS, CDR2 YYNGEE. The CDR3 sequence is 13 residues long. Trimming removed 8 bases from V and 9 bases from J, with 18 bases in between. CDR3 sequence: CARGGGGSGEQFF. CDR3 sequence (DNA): TGTGCCAGGGGCGGTGGGGGATCGGGTGAGCAGTTCTTC.

The genes are TRBV12-3 or TRBV12-4 and TRBJ1-3; D is unresolved. The CDR3 length is 11 residues. V was shortened by 6 bases and J by 4 bases, with 4 bases between the two germline ends. Here the CDR3 reads CASRDGNTIYF. CDR3 nucleotide sequence: TGTGCCAGCAGGGACGGAAACACCATATATTTT.

This clonotype was observed once. This chain links TRBV12-3 or TRBV12-4 with TRBJ1-1; 7 bases fit TRBD1. The V gene end was trimmed by 5 bases and the J gene end by 1 base; junction bases not matched to a gene: 4. The CDR3 is 14 amino acids. CDR3 protein: CASSPGQSNTEAFF. The CDR3, as DNA: TGTGCCAGCAGTCCGGGACAGTCGAACACTGAAGCTTTCTTT.

The chain is built from TRBV20-1 and TRBJ2-5; D gene uncertain. Trimming pared 0 bases from V and 9 bases from J, leaving 8 bases between. The CDR3 extends over 11 amino acids. The germline CDR1 and CDR2 sequences are DFQATT and SNEGSKA (reference sequence). The CDR3 bases are TGCAGTGCTAGAGATCCCCCGGCCCAGTACTTC. Protein: CSARDPPAQYF.

For the CDR3, the DNA is TGTGCCAGCAGGGCGGCAGTCGGGGGTACGCAGTATTTT. Protein: CASRAAVGGTQYF. This chain joins TRBV5-6 and TRBJ2-3; perhaps TRBD2 as D (6 bases). Trimming pared 5 bases from V and 8 bases from J, leaving 15 bases between. The germline V gene encodes CDR1 SGHDT and CDR2 YYEEEE. The CDR3 is made up of 13 amino acids.

The genes are TRBV3-1 and TRBJ1-2, with 9 nucleotides matching TRBD1. V dropped 4 bases and J dropped 6; count of bases not matched to a gene: 9. This CDR3 contains 15 residues. The germline CDR1 and CDR2 sequences are LGHDT and YNNKEL (reference sequence). For the CDR3, the DNA is TGTGCCAGCAGCCTCTCAGGGACAGGGTTCGATGGCTACACCTTC. Its protein product is CASSLSGTGFDGYTF.

The chain links TRBV18 to TRBJ2-4, with a weak D call TRBD2 (5 bases). V was cut by 3 bases and J by 4 bases, with 10 bases left in between. In germline, CDR1 is KGHSH, CDR2 LQKENI. The CDR3 is made up of 14 amino acids. CDR3 DNA: TGTGCCAGCTCACCGGACTTGGGAAAAAACATTCAGTACTTC. Its protein is CASSPDLGKNIQYF.

The V call is TRBV2, the J call TRBJ2-5; TRBD2 matches 9 bases. This CDR3 comprises 13 residues. V trimming: 7 bases; J trimming: 5 bases; junction bases outside the gene matches: 5. Germline V gene sequence: CDR1 SNHLY, CDR2 FYNNEI. The CDR3 region is CASMRGLAETQYF. The DNA of the CDR3 is TGTGCCAGCATGAGGGGACTAGCCGAGACCCAGTACTTC. The full variable domain, rest sourced from reference TRBV2 and TRBJ2-5, is EPEVTQTPSHQVTQMGQEVILRCVPISNHLYFYWYRQILGQKVEFLVSFYNNEISEKSEIFDDQFSVERPDGSNFTLKIRSTKLEDSAMYFCASMRGLAETQYFGPGTRLLVL.